These 16 T cell receptor beta chains were all obtained from the same sample, sequenced in a study of early T cells in non-severe SARS-CoV-2 infection. MiXCR, applied by TCRdb to the 5' RACE reads, yields one record per CDR3 protein. The sample includes 70,000 to 95,000 distinct CDR3 sequences, about 11% seen only once; the top ten take 4.7%. The sequencing sample was made of whole blood. Receptors were obtained from an adult who was a healthcare worker with PCR-confirmed SARS-CoV-2 infection or an uninfected control (not recorded which).

This clonotype was picked up many times. The V and J genes are TRBV10-1 and TRBJ2-3; D call uncertain. Trimming left V 6 bases short and J 2 bases short, with 9 bases between. The CDR3 sequence is 13 residues long. Germline CDR1 is WNHNN and CDR2 is SYGVQD (reference sequence). CDR3 loop: CASSGPLTDTQYF. CDR3 sequence (DNA): TGCGCCAGCAGCGGACCCCTCACAGATACGCAGTATTTT.

This clonotype appeared a few times. This sequence joins TRBV12-3 or TRBV12-4 and TRBJ2-7; perhaps TRBD1 as D (6 bases). Deletions cut 5 bases from V and 2 bases from J, with 13 bases between. The CDR3 runs to 14 residues. The CDR3 nucleotides are TGTGCCAGCAGTGTGTACAGGGCCCCCTACGAGCAGTACTTC. As protein: CASSVYRAPYEQYF.

In its sample, this clonotype was seen many times. The V and J genes are TRBV7-6 and TRBJ2-2, with D tentatively TRBD1 (6 bases). Germline CDR1 is SGHVS and CDR2 is FNYEAQ. This CDR3 is built from 16 residues. The ends were cut back, 1 base at V and 2 bases at J, with 11 bases in the middle. CDR3 protein: CASSLDGTLNTGELFF. Here the CDR3 DNA reads TGTGCCAGCAGCTTAGATGGGACATTAAACACCGGGGAGCTGTTTTTT.

The V and J genes are TRBV11-2 and TRBJ1-2; D gene ambiguous. The germline V gene encodes CDR1 SGHAT and CDR2 FQNNGV. CDR3 length: 12 amino acids. The germline V and J ends were trimmed by 5 bases and 12 bases, with 16 bases remaining between them. The CDR3 nucleotides read TGTGCCAGCAGCCGATGGGAAGGCGGGCACACCTTC. Amino acids: CASSRWEGGHTF.

This clonotype was recorded at least ten times. This sequence joins TRBV20-1 and TRBJ2-7; D perhaps matches TRBD2 (5 bases). The V and J ends lost 2 bases and 0 bases respectively, with 17 bases between them. This CDR3 is built from 16 residues. Per the germline V gene, CDR1 is DFQATT and CDR2 is SNEGSKA (reference sequence). Here the CDR3 reads CSARYPRAGSSYEQYF. CDR3 sequence (DNA): TGCAGTGCTAGATACCCCCGCGCGGGTTCCTCCTACGAGCAGTACTTC.

This clonotype has only a few counts. The chain employs TRBV9 and TRBJ1-3; no definite D call. The CDR3 spans 14 residues. V lost 0 bases and J 4 bases, leaving 8 bases between the germline ends. Germline V gene sequence: CDR1 SGDLS, CDR2 YYNGEE. The CDR3 protein is CASSVEAAGNTIYF. CDR3 DNA sequence: TGTGCCAGCAGCGTAGAGGCAGCAGGAAACACCATATATTTT.

At least ten counts were recorded for this clonotype. V gene TRBV6-2 or TRBV6-3 combines with J gene TRBJ1-2, with TRBD1 identical over 7 bases. V was clipped by 4 bases and J by 2 bases; unmatched bases: 7. Germline CDR1 reads MNHEY; CDR2 reads SVGEGT. The CDR3 sequence is 15 residues long. CDR3 region: CASSSGTELNYGYTF. CDR3 sequence (DNA): TGTGCCAGCAGTTCGGGGACAGAGCTCAACTATGGCTACACCTTC.

This clonotype was detected only a few times. V usage is TRBV6-2 or TRBV6-3 and J usage is TRBJ2-2; D possibly matches TRBD1 or TRBD2 (6 bases each). The CDR3 contains 16 residues. The V gene lost 7 bases and the J gene lost 0 bases, with 15 bases spanning the gap. Per the germline V gene, CDR1 is MNHEY and CDR2 is SVGEGT. CDR3 sequence: CASTPFGGANTGELFF. DNA of the CDR3: TGTGCCAGCACCCCATTCGGGGGCGCGAACACCGGGGAGCTGTTTTTT.

The gene calls are TRBV2 and TRBJ2-6, with no clear D. Germline loops: CDR1 SNHLY, CDR2 FYNNEI. V was trimmed by 9 bases and J by 0 bases, leaving 9 bases between them. The CDR3 covers 14 residues. CDR3 bases: TGTGCCAGATATGAGAGCTCTGGGGCCAACGTCCTGACTTTC. This sequence encodes CARYESSGANVLTF.

The CDR3 reads CASSLSIGSNQPQHF. CDR3 nucleotides: TGTGCCAGCAGTTTATCGATAGGGAGCAATCAGCCCCAGCATTTT. The genes are TRBV27 and TRBJ1-5; unclear D gene. The germline V gene has CDR1 MNHEY and CDR2 SMNVEV (reference sequence). The CDR3 loop spans 15 amino acids. V was clipped by 0 bases and J by 1 base, with 7 bases between them.

The chain uses TRBV29-1 and TRBJ1-5; tentatively, D is TRBD1 (6 bases). V lost 4 bases and J lost 1, with 11 bases in between. The CDR3 spans 14 residues. Germline V gene data show CDR1 as SQVTM and CDR2 as ANQGSEA. CDR3 in amino acids: CSVASGASNQPQHF. The CDR3 DNA reads as TGCAGCGTTGCCTCGGGGGCGAGCAATCAGCCCCAGCATTTT.

Ten or more counts support this clonotype. The rearrangement uses TRBV19 and TRBJ2-1, with D unresolved. This CDR3 region has 14 residues. V shed 3 bases and J shed 2 bases, with 8 bases lying between them. Germline CDR1 LNHDA, CDR2 SQIVND (reference sequence). The CDR3: CASSIGLAYNEQFF. For the CDR3, the DNA is TGTGCCAGTAGTATCGGGCTAGCCTACAATGAGCAGTTCTTC.

The sample holds many counts of this clonotype. V is TRBV12-3 or TRBV12-4 and J is TRBJ2-5; perhaps TRBD2 as D (5 bases). Trimming stripped 5 bases from V and 9 bases from J, with 19 bases between. The length of the CDR3 is 14 residues. The DNA for the CDR3 is TGTGCCAGCAGTAATAGCGCCCAACGTGGGTCCCAGTACTTC. Translating gives CASSNSAQRGSQYF.

J is TRBJ2-7 and V is TRBV9; D is undetermined. The CDR3 covers 13 residues. Per germline, CDR1 SGDLS and CDR2 YYNGEE. V shed 3 bases and J shed 3 bases, with 10 bases lying between them. CDR3 region: CASSEGPSYEQYF. CDR3 sequence (DNA): TGTGCCAGCAGCGAGGGCCCCAGCTACGAGCAGTACTTC.

This chain joins TRBV28 and TRBJ1-2, with 7 nucleotides matching TRBD1. Trimming cost V 4 bases and J 5 bases; bases outside gene matches: 7. Germline V gene sequence: CDR1 MDHEN, CDR2 SYDVKM. The CDR3 covers 14 residues. CDR3 sequence reads: CASSSFSRGYGYTF. In DNA form, the CDR3 reads TGTGCCAGCAGTTCCTTTTCCAGGGGGTATGGCTACACCTTC.

There are a few counts of this clonotype. The CDR3 sequence is CASSVLAGGTDTQYF. As DNA, the CDR3 is TGTGCCAGCAGTGTTTTAGCGGGGGGCACAGATACGCAGTATTTT. The rearrangement uses TRBV6-4 and TRBJ2-3; the match to TRBD2 covers 9 bases. CDR1 and CDR2 (germline): MRHNA, SNTAGT. Trimming removed 4 bases from V and 1 base from J; junction bases left unmatched: 3. The length of the CDR3 is 15 residues.